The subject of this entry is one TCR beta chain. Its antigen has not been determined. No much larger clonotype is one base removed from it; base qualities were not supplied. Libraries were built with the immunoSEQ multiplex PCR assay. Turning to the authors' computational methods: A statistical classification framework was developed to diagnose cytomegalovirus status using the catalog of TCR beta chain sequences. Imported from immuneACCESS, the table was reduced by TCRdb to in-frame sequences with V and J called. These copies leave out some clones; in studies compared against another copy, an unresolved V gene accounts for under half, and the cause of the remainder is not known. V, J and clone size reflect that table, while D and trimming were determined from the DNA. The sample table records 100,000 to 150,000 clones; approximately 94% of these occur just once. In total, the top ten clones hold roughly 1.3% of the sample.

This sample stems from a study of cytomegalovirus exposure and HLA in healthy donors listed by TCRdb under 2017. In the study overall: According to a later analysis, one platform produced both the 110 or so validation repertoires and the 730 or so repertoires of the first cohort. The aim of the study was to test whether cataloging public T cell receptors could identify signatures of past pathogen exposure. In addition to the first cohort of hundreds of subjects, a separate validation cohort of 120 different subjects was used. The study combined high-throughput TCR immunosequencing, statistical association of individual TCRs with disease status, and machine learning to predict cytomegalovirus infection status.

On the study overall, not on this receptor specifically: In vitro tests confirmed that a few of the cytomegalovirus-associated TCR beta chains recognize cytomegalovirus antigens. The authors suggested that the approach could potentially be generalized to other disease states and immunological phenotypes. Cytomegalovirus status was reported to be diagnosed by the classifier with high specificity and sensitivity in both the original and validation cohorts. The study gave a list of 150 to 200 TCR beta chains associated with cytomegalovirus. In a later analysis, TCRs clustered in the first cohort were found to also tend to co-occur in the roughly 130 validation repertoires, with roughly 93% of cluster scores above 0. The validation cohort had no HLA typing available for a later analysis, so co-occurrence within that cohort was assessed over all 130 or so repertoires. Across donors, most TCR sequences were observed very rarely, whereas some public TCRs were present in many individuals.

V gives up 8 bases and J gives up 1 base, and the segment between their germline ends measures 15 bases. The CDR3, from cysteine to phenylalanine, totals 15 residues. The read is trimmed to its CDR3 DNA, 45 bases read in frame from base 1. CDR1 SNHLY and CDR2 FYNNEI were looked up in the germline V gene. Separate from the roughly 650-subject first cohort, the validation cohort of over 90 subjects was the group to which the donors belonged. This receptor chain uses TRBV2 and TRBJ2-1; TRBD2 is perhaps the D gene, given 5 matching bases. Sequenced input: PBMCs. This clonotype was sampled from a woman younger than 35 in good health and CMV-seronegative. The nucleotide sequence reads TGTGCCAGCGCTAGATCGGGCGGGTCCTACAATGAGCAGTTCTTC. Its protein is CASARSGGSYNEQFF.